Reported below is one T cell receptor beta chain. Its antigen has not been determined. There are no base qualities to consult, and no much larger clone falls within one base. There are 19 amino acids in the CDR3, from cysteine to phenylalanine inclusive. Only CDR3 DNA remains: 57 bases, in frame from the first base. Per the germline V gene, MDHEN is the CDR1 and SYDVKM is the CDR2. Germline trimming amounts to 6 bases on V and 0 bases on J, with 17 as the count of junction bases outside the gene matches. Donors were healthy HIV-negative adults with no recently reported acute infections or vaccinations. Every donor was a Caucasian adult living in Nashville, Tennessee, USA. CD4+ T cells were enriched by magnetic negative selection, after which naive cells were positively selected on CD45RA and the negative fraction was taken as the memory subset. After blood collection by leukapheresis, PBMCs were isolated using Ficoll-Histopaque density gradient centrifugation and then cryopreserved in the vapor phase of liquid nitrogen. Analytical flow cytometry was used to check the purity and quantity of every magnetically sorted T cell population. From each sorted fraction, genomic DNA was isolated and quantified by UV absorbance on a Nanodrop 2000c.

This sample was taken from a study of shared clonotypes between healthy human individuals (TCRdb year 2020). Background for the entire study: The cohort comprised two women and a few men aged 18 to 49 years. Between about 0.8 and 9 billion PBMCs per donor were obtained by leukapheresis. For each donor, CD4 naive and CD4 memory were each given three plates, CD8 naive was given two plates, and CD8 memory was given one plate. Blood TCR repertoires of 5 or 6 healthy adults were deeply sequenced to estimate repertoire size and the extent of clonotype sharing between individuals. Different laboratories and diverse techniques were used to prepare libraries and sequence TCR repertoires, to increase sequencing depth and limit assay-specific biases.

Using the deep immunoSEQ assay, multiplex PCR amplified TCR CDR3 regions from genomic DNA. Extracted genomic DNA from each cell subset was distributed evenly across all wells of several immunoSEQ 96-well plates, and each plate was treated as a replicate. For sorted subsets, about 0.2 ug genomic DNA, equal to 30,000 to 35,000 T cell genomes, was loaded into each replicate PCR. The purified libraries were quantified using a Qubit 3.0 fluorometer, sized with a Bioanalyzer 2100, and then quantified again using the KAPA Library Quantification kit. Every immunoSEQ 96-well plate was sequenced on a dedicated single-read 150-cycle Illumina NextSeq 550 flow cell. Per the original workflow: The immunoSEQ output contained only junctional sequences without quality scores, so filtering could not match that applied to full-length reads. To assign V/J genes and CDR3, sequences were annotated against IMGT germline references using PyIR, a Python wrapper for IgBLAST v1.9. Any read was removed if the V/J assignment was weak (E-value above 1e-6), the CDR3 was missing, or the read contained stop codons, out-of-frame junctions, or ambiguous translated residues. V3J clonotypes were defined as sequences sharing the same inferred V gene, J gene, and CDR3 amino acid sequence. To compute the percentage overlap between repertoires, the number of shared unique clonotypes was divided by the size of the smaller repertoire. Three approaches were used to assess repertoire richness: RTK rarefaction, the Chao1 estimator, and Recon v2.1 estimates of unobserved clonotypes. Generation probabilities were computed with OLGA for all TCRbeta clonotypes obtained by the gDNA method from four donors. Entries here come from immuneACCESS through TCRdb and include only in-frame sequences with V and J called. Some clones fail to appear in such tables; in the studies checked, an unresolved V gene covers under half of the shortfall, and the cause of the remainder is unknown. That table is the source of V, J and clone size, and D and trimming were worked out from the DNA. The sample data list about 990,000 clones, and around three quarters of these were observed just once. Jointly, the top ten make up 0.55% to 0.7% of the sample.

Overall study outcomes, separate from this receptor: Based on pairwise subsampling, the degree of clonotype sharing among donors was expected to be affected by sequencing depth. Incomplete sequencing was indicated by rarefaction of sorted-subset datasets, despite the large sequencing depth. Naive subsets generally had larger estimated clonotype richness than memory subsets did. The genetic and exposure-history diversity represented was limited by the small number of donors. Only blood was sampled, and tissue TCR repertoires likely differ from those in blood. When a handful of donors were compared, the shared fraction of clonotypes was around 5% for naive CD4, roughly 3.4% for naive CD8, 2.3% for memory CD4, and 0.4% for memory CD8. Compared with non-shared clonotypes, the clonotypes found in all four sorted-subset donors had higher generation probabilities.

The sequenced material came from memory CD4+ T cells from PBMCs. What this sample's cell subset or site label stands for: CD45RA-negative fraction. The V gene is TRBV28 and the J gene is TRBJ2-1; 7 bases in the middle match TRBD2. The receptor comes from a man aged 18-30 years in good health. Some clones in this sample may be carry-over from other donors' samples. The CDR3: CASRGGAAGAAGSYNEQFF. The nucleotide sequence reads as follows: TGTGCCAGCAGGGGGGGAGCTGCGGGAGCCGCCGGCTCCTACAATGAGCAGTTCTTC. Where the CDR3 stops, the reference TRBV28 and TRBJ2-1 genes take over; the full variable domain is DVKVTQSSRYLVKRTGEKVFLECVQDMDHENMFWYRQDPGLGLRLIYFSYDVKMKEKGDIPEGYSVSREKKERFSLILESASTNQTSMYLCASRGGAAGAAGSYNEQFFGPGTRLTVL.